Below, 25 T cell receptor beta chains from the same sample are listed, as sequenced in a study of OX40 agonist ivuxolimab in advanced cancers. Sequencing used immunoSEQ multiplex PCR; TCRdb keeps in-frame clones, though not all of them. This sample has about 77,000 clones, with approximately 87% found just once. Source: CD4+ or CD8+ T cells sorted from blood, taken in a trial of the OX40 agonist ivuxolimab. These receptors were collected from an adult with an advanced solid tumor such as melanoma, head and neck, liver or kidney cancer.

Here the CDR3 DNA reads TGTGCCAGCAGGGGCCCTGGACAGGGTAGGGCCTACGAGCAGTACTTC. It translates to CASRGPGQGRAYEQYF. J is TRBJ2-7 and V is TRBV11-2; 8 bases are a match to TRBD1. After removal of 6 bases from V and 2 bases from J, the junction contained 12 bases not matched to a gene. The germline V gene encodes CDR1 SGHAT and CDR2 FQNNGV. The CDR3 contains 16 residues.

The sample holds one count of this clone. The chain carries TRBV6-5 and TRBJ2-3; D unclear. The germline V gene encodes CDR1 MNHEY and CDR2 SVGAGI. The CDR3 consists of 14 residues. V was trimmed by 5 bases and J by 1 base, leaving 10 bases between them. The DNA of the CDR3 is TGTGCCAGCAGTCGAGATCGGGGCACAGATACGCAGTATTTT. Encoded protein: CASSRDRGTDTQYF.

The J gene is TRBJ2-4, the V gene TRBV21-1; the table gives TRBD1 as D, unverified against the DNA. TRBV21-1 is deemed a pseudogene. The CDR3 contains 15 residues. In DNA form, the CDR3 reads TGTGCCAGCAACCCGACAGGATTAGCCAAAAACATTCAGTACTTC. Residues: CASNPTGLAKNIQYF.

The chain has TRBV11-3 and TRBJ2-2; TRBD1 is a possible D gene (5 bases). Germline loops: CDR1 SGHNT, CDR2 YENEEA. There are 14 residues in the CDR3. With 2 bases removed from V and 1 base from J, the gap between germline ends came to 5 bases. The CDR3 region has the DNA TGTGCCAGCAGCTTACAGGGGAACACCGGGGAGCTGTTTTTT. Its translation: CASSLQGNTGELFF.

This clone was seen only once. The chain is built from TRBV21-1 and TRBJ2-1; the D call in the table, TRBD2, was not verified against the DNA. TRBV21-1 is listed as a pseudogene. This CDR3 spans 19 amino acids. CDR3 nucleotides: TGTGCCAGCAGCCCCCCAATCATACAGGGCGGGAGCGGGAACAATGAGCAGTTCTTC. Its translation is CASSPPIIQGGSGNNEQFF.

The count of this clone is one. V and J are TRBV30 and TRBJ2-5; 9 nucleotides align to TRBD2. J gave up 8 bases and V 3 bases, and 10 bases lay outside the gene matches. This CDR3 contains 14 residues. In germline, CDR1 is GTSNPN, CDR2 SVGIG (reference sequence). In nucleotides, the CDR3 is TGTGCCTGGAGACGACTAGCGGCAGAGGGAACCCAGTACTTC. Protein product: CAWRRLAAEGTQYF.

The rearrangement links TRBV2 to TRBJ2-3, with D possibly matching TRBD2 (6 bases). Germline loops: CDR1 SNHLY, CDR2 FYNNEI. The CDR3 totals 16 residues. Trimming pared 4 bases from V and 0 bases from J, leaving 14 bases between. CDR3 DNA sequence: TGTGCCAGCAGTGCTATAAGCGGAGGGAGCACAGATACGCAGTATTTT. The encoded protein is CASSAISGGSTDTQYF.

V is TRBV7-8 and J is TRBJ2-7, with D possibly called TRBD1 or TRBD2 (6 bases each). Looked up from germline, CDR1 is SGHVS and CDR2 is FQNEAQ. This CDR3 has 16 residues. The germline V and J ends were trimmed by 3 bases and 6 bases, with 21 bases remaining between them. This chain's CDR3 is CASSFLAVGGGSEQYF. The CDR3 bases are TGTGCCAGCAGCTTCCTCGCGGTCGGAGGGGGAAGCGAGCAGTACTTC.

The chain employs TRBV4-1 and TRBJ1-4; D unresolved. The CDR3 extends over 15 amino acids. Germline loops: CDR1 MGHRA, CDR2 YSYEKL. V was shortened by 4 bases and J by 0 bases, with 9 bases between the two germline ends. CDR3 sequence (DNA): TGCGCCAGCAGCCCAATCGGTCCAACTAATGAAAAACTGTTTTTT. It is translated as CASSPIGPTNEKLFF.

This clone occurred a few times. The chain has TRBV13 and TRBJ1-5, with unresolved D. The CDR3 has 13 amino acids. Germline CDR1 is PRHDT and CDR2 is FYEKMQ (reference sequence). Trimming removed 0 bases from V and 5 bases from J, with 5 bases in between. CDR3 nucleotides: TGTGCCAGCAGCTTAGGTGCGGATCAGCCCCAGCATTTT. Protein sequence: CASSLGADQPQHF. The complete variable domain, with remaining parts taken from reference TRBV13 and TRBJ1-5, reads AAGVIQSPRHLIKEKRETATLKCYPIPRHDTVYWYQQGPGQDPQFLISFYEKMQSDKGSIPDRFSAQQFSDYHSELNMSSLELGDSALYFCASSLGADQPQHFGDGTRLSIL.

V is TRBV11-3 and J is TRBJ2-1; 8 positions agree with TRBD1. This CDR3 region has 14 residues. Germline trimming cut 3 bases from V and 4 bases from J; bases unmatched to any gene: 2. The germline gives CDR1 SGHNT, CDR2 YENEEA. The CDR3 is CASSLGQAYNEQFF. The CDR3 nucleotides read TGTGCCAGCAGCTTGGGACAGGCGTACAATGAGCAGTTCTTC.

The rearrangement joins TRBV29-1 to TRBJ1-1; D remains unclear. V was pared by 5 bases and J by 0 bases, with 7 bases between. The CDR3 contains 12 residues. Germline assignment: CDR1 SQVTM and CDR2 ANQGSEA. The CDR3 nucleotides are TGCAGCGTTCGGTCCATGAACACTGAAGCTTTCTTT. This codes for CSVRSMNTEAFF.

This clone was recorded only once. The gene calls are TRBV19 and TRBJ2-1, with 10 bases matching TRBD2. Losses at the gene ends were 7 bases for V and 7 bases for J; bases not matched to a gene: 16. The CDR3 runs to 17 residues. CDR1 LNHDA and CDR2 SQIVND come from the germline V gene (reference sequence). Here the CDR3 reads CASTTPKAGGTSNEQFF. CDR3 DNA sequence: TGTGCCAGTACCACTCCCAAAGCGGGGGGGACCTCGAATGAGCAGTTCTTC. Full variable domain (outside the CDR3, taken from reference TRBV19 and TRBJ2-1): DGGITQSPKYLFRKEGQNVTLSCEQNLNHDAMYWYRQDPGQGLRLIYYSQIVNDFQKGDIAEGYSVSREKKESFPLTVTSAQKNPTAFYLCASTTPKAGGTSNEQFFGPGTRLTVL.

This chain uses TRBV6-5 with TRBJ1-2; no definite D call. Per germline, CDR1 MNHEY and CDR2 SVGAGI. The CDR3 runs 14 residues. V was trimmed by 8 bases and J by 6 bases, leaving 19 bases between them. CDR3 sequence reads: CASPASGPANGYTF. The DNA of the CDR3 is TGTGCCAGCCCCGCTAGCGGGCCAGCGAATGGCTACACCTTC.

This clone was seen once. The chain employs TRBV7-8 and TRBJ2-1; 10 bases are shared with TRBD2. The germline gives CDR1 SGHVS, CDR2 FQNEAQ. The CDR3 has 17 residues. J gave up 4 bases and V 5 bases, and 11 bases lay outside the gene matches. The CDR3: CASSPVGAGGQYNEQFF. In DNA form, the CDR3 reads TGTGCCAGCAGCCCAGTGGGAGCGGGGGGGCAATACAATGAGCAGTTCTTC.

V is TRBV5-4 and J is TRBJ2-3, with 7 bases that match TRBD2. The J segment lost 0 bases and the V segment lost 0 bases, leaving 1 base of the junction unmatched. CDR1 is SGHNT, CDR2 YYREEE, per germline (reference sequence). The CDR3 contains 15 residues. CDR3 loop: CASSLDSGSTDTQYF. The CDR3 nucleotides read TGTGCCAGCAGCTTGGATAGCGGGAGCACAGATACGCAGTATTTT.

Here the CDR3 DNA reads TGTGCCTGGGCGGCCGATGTGGGCTATGGCTACACCTTC. It yields the protein CAWAADVGYGYTF. The chain employs TRBV30 and TRBJ1-2; D unresolved. The germline gives CDR1 GTSNPN, CDR2 SVGIG (reference sequence). The CDR3 spans 13 residues. V was clipped by 5 bases and J by 4 bases, with 14 bases between them.

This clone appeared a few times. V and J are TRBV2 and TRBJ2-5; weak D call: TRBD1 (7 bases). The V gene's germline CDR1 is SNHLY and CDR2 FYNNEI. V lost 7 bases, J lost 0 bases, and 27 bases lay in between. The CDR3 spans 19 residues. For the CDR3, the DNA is TGTGCCAGCATTCGGGGGACAGTTGCCGGACCGCGGCACCAAGAGACCCAGTACTTC. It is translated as CASIRGTVAGPRHQETQYF.

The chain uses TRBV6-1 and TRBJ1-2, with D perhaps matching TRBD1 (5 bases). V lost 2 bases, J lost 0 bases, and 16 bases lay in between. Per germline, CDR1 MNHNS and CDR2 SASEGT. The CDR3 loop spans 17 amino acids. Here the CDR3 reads CASSETAGTGTNYGYTF. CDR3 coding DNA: TGTGCCAGCAGTGAAACCGCAGGGACGGGAACTAACTATGGCTACACCTTC.

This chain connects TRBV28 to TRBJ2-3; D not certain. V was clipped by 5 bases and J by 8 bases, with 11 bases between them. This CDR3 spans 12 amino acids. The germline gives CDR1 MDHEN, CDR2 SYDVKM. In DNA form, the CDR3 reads TGTGCCAGCAGTCCCTGGCTATCTACGCAGTATTTT. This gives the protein CASSPWLSTQYF.

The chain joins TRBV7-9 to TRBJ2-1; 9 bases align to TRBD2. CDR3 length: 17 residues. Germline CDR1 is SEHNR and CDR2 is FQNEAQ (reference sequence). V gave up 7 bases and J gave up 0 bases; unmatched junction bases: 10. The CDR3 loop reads CASTLTSGLGSYNEQFF. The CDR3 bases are TGTGCCAGCACCTTGACTAGCGGCCTGGGCTCCTACAATGAGCAGTTCTTC.

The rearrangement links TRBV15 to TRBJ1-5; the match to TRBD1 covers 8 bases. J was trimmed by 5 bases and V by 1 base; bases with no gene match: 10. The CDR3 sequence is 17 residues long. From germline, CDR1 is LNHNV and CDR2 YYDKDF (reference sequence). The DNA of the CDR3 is TGTGCCACCAGCAGAGTAACCCGCGGGACAGGTCATCAGCCCCAGCATTTT. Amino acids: CATSRVTRGTGHQPQHF.

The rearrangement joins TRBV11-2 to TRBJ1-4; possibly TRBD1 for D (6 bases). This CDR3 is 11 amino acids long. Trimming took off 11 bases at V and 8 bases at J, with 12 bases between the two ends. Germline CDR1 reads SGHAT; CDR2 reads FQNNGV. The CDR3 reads CASQGPEKLFF. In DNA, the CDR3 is TGTGCCTCACAGGGTCCCGAAAAACTGTTTTTT.

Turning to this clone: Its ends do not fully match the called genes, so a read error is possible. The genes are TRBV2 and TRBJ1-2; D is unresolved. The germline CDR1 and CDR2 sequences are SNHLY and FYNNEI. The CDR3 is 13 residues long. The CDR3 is CASSEQVGNPKGF. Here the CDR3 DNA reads TGTGCCAGCAGTGAACAGGTGGGGAACCCAAAAGGCTTC.

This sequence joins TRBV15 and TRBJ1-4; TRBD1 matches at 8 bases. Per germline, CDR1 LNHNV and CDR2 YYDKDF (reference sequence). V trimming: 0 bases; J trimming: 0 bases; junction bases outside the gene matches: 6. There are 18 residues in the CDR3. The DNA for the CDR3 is TGTGCCACCAGCAGAGATCTCCAGGGGGCTGCAACTAATGAAAAACTGTTTTTT. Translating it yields CATSRDLQGAATNEKLFF.